These T cell receptor beta chains were read from a single sample in a study of cytomegalovirus exposure and HLA in healthy donors. The repertoire was sequenced with immunoSEQ multiplex PCR; TCRdb's copy has only in-frame clones and lacks some. The repertoire holds about 50,000 clones, with roughly 76% as singletons. Sequencing was carried out using PBMCs. Receptor source: a woman aged 40 to 49 in good health and CMV-seropositive. Both conserved end residues are part of each CDR3. D genes are given only for firm matches. Part of the rows lack a size; the others show once, few, many or a class for expanded clones.

v_call	d_call	j_call	clone_size	cdr3_aa	cdr3_nt
TRBV11-2	.	TRBJ1-2	.	CASTPMEGYGYTF	TGTGCCAGCACTCCGATGGAGGGATATGGCTACACCTTC
TRBV18	.	TRBJ1-4	.	CASSPGLKEKLFF	TGTGCCAGCTCACCGGGCCTGAAGGAAAAACTGTTTTTT
TRBV4-2	TRBD2	TRBJ2-5	.	CASSPGERGGQETQYF	TGTGCCAGCAGCCCGGGGGAGCGGGGGGGACAAGAGACCCAGTACTTC
TRBV2	TRBD1	TRBJ2-2	.	CASSGTANTGELFF	TGTGCCAGCTCGGGGACAGCGAACACCGGGGAGCTGTTTTTT
TRBV2	TRBD1	TRBJ1-5	.	CASTGDRGRGSLNLGNQPQHF	TGTGCCAGCACTGGAGACAGGGGGCGAGGAAGTCTCAACTTGGGCAATCAGCCCCAGCATTTT
TRBV11-2	.	TRBJ1-6	few	CASSLLGGRGVF	TGTGCCAGCAGCTTACTCGGTGGACGGGGAGTCTTT
TRBV7-8	.	TRBJ1-4	.	CASSPIPSGDEKLFF	TGTGCCAGCAGCCCGATCCCATCAGGGGACGAAAAACTGTTTTTT
TRBV6-1	TRBD1	TRBJ2-7	.	CASSDRGTGGDEQYF	TGTGCCAGCAGTGATAGGGGGACAGGGGGCGACGAGCAGTACTTC
TRBV15	TRBD1	TRBJ1-2	.	CATSGRGVDRDEAF	TGTGCCACCAGCGGAAGGGGTGTAGACAGGGACGAGGCCTTC
TRBV29-1	.	TRBJ1-4	.	CSAGEGEKLFF	TGCAGCGCTGGGGAGGGTGAAAAACTGTTTTTT
TRBV4-3	.	TRBJ1-5	few	CASSQDRNQPQHF	TGCGCCAGCAGCCAAGATCGGAATCAGCCCCAGCATTTT
TRBV19	TRBD1	TRBJ1-5	.	CASSEQGANQPQHF	TGTGCCAGTAGTGAACAGGGGGCTAATCAGCCCCAGCATTTT
TRBV6-1	.	TRBJ2-2	once	CASSATGTGELFF	TGTGCCAGCAGTGCAACGGGGACCGGGGAGCTGTTTTTT
TRBV19	.	TRBJ2-1	.	CASSGSGSYNEQFF	TGTGCCAGTAGTGGTAGCGGCTCCTACAATGAGCAGTTCTTC
TRBV5-4	.	TRBJ1-2	.	CASSPPGLGYTF	TGTGCCAGCAGCCCCCCAGGGTTGGGCTACACCTTC
TRBV5-8	.	TRBJ2-1	once	CASCLSSYNEQFF	TGTGCCAGCTGTCTCTCGTCCTATAATGAGCAGTTCTTC
TRBV10-3	.	TRBJ1-3	.	CAISDEVAIGNTIYF	TGTGCCATCAGTGATGAGGTGGCTATCGGAAACACCATATATTTT
TRBV4-3	TRBD1	TRBJ1-4	.	CASSQGQGFVSNEKLFF	TGCGCCAGCAGCCAAGGACAGGGGTTTGTCTCTAATGAAAAACTGTTTTTT
TRBV19	TRBD1	TRBJ1-6	.	CASSIDWTGELHF	TGTGCCAGTAGTATAGATTGGACAGGTGAACTCCACTTT
TRBV7-6	.	TRBJ2-7	.	CASSSPGSYEQYF	TGTGCCAGCAGCTCTCCGGGGTCCTACGAGCAGTACTTC
TRBV5-1	.	TRBJ2-1	few	CASSFTDSVNEQFF	TGCGCCAGCAGCTTCACCGATAGCGTCAATGAGCAGTTCTTC
TRBV7-6	TRBD2	TRBJ2-1	.	CASSLAPASGGPNEQFF	TGTGCCAGCAGCTTAGCCCCCGCTAGCGGGGGCCCCAATGAGCAGTTCTTC
TRBV19	TRBD1	TRBJ2-7	.	CASAPDRTGVGYEQYF	TGTGCCAGTGCGCCCGACCGGACAGGGGTTGGCTACGAGCAGTACTTC
TRBV7-2	.	TRBJ2-7	.	CASSVGLGGAEQYF	TGTGCCAGCAGCGTAGGCCTTGGGGGGGCCGAGCAGTACTTC
TRBV30	.	TRBJ1-1	.	CAWSTTGLNTEAFF	TGTGCCTGGAGTACGACAGGTTTGAACACTGAAGCTTTCTTT
TRBV15	TRBD1	TRBJ2-2	.	CATSRVQGDTGELFF	TGTGCCACCAGCAGAGTACAGGGGGACACCGGGGAGCTGTTTTTT
TRBV30	.	TRBJ1-1	few	CAWSDERDTEAFF	TGTGCCTGGAGCGACGAGAGGGACACTGAAGCTTTCTTT
TRBV4-2	.	TRBJ2-3	.	CASSQEVGRTDTQYF	TGTGCCAGCAGCCAAGAGGTCGGTCGCACAGATACGCAGTATTTT
TRBV7-8	.	TRBJ1-5	.	CASSLVPAGGSSNQPQHF	TGTGCCAGCAGCTTAGTACCGGCAGGCGGGAGTAGCAATCAGCCCCAGCATTTT
TRBV7-2	TRBD1	TRBJ1-1	.	CASSFPQGESTEAFF	TGTGCCAGCAGCTTCCCCCAGGGGGAGAGCACTGAAGCTTTCTTT
TRBV9	TRBD1	TRBJ1-6	.	CASSAGQGGSPLHF	TGTGCCAGCAGCGCCGGACAGGGAGGTTCACCCCTCCACTTT
TRBV10-2	TRBD1	TRBJ1-3	.	CASSDLTGGSGNTIYF	TGCGCCAGCAGTGACCTTACAGGGGGCTCCGGAAACACCATATATTTT
TRBV18	TRBD2	TRBJ2-7	.	CASSLTAGGTGPYEQYF	TGTGCCAGCTCACTAACAGCGGGGGGAACGGGCCCCTACGAGCAGTACTTC